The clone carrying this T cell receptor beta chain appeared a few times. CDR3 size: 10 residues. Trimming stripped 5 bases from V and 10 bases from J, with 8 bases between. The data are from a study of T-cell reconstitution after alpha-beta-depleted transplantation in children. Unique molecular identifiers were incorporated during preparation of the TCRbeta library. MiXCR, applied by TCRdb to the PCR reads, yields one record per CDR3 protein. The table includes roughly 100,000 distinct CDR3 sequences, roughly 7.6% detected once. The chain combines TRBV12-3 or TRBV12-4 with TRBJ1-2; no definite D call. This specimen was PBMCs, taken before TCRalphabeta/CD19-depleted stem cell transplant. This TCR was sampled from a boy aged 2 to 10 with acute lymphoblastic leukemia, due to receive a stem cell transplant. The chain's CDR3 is CASSNHFYTF. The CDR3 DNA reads TGTGCCAGCAGTAACCACTTCTACACCTTC.